A single sample is the source of the 32 T cell receptor beta chains below, sequenced in a study of T cells in Graves' hyperthyroidism and ophthalmopathy. Amplified TCR beta CDR3 regions derived from RNA transcripts. The primer set for the first-round RT-PCR of the TCR CDR3 was HTBI. TCRdb reprocessed the multiplex PCR reads via MiXCR and lists one record per CDR3 protein. The sample shows under 400,000 distinct CDR3 sequences, roughly 18% of them seen only once. Sample: blood. All receptors come from a woman between 50 and 59 years old with Graves' hyperthyroidism.

The V gene is TRBV4-1, the J gene TRBJ2-1, with D perhaps matching TRBD2 (6 bases). CDR1 MGHRA and CDR2 YSYEKL come from the germline V gene. The CDR3 totals 15 residues. Trimming took off 1 base at V and 8 bases at J, with 15 bases between the two ends. CDR3 DNA sequence: TGCGCCAGCAGCCAAGTAGGACTACCTTTGGATGAGCAGTTCTTC. Its protein product is CASSQVGLPLDEQFF.

Many counts were recorded for this clonotype. The V gene is TRBV2, the J gene TRBJ1-2; D remains unclear. Looked up from germline, CDR1 is SNHLY and CDR2 is FYNNEI. This CDR3 comprises 11 residues. V lost 8 bases and J 4 bases, leaving 8 bases between the germline ends. The CDR3, as DNA: TGTGCCAGCGGGTTGTCCTATGGCTACACCTTC. It codes for CASGLSYGYTF.

This clonotype showed up many times. The gene calls are TRBV7-9 and TRBJ2-2, with D maybe TRBD2 (5 bases). Trimming removed 4 bases at V and 7 bases at J, with 7 bases between. Germline V gene sequence: CDR1 SEHNR, CDR2 FQNEAQ (reference sequence). The CDR3 consists of 12 residues. For the CDR3, the DNA is TGTGCCAGCAGCTCGGGATACGGGGAGCTGTTTTTT. Translated, it gives CASSSGYGELFF.

The rearrangement uses TRBV5-1 and TRBJ1-1; tentative D call: TRBD1 (6 bases). Trimming took 0 bases from V and 0 from J, leaving 9 bases between them. Germline CDR1 SGHRS, CDR2 YFSETQ. The CDR3 has 15 amino acids. The DNA of the CDR3 is TGCGCCAGCAGCTTGGCCACAGGGTTGAACACTGAAGCTTTCTTT. Its protein is CASSLATGLNTEAFF.

This chain's CDR3 is CAISESRTGSQQYF. In nucleotides, the CDR3 is TGTGCCATCAGTGAGTCTAGGACAGGGAGTCAGCAGTACTTC. The gene calls are TRBV10-3 and TRBJ2-7, with TRBD1 identical over 8 bases. Germline V CDR1 and CDR2: ENHRY, SYGVKD. V shed 0 bases and J 8 bases; nucleotides not matched to a gene: 6. This CDR3 is 14 amino acids long.

This clonotype was counted ten times or more. The V gene is TRBV11-2, the J gene TRBJ2-3; D may be TRBD1 or TRBD2 (6 bases each). V was pared by 3 bases and J by 4 bases, with 8 bases between. Germline CDR1 and CDR2: SGHAT and FQNNGV. The CDR3 is 13 amino acids. CDR3 residues: CASSFGGPDTQYF. The CDR3 region has the DNA TGTGCCAGCAGCTTCGGGGGCCCAGATACGCAGTATTTT.

This clonotype was found a few times. The J gene is TRBJ2-7, the V gene TRBV3-1; maybe TRBD2 (6 bases). V shed 0 bases and J shed 4 bases, with 16 bases lying between them. The germline V gene has CDR1 LGHDT and CDR2 YNNKEL (reference sequence). The CDR3 is 16 residues long. CDR3 coding DNA: TGTGCCAGCAGCCAAGATCTTTGGGGGACTCTGTACGAGCAGTACTTC. The encoded protein is CASSQDLWGTLYEQYF.

The chain employs TRBV9 and TRBJ1-1; D remains unclear. V was cut by 4 bases and J by 2 bases, with 15 bases left in between. The germline gives CDR1 SGDLS, CDR2 YYNGEE. There are 15 residues in the CDR3. The CDR3: CASSPAVGPNTEAFF. CDR3 DNA sequence: TGTGCCAGCAGCCCAGCGGTAGGTCCAAACACTGAAGCTTTCTTT.

This chain connects TRBV4-1 to TRBJ1-5, with TRBD1 identical over 7 bases. The V and J ends lost 2 bases and 4 bases, in that order; junction bases with no gene match: 5. CDR1 and CDR2 from the germline V gene are MGHRA and YSYEKL. The CDR3 spans 15 residues. Here the CDR3 DNA reads TGCGCCAGCAGCCAATTTGGGACAGCTAATCAGCCCCAGCATTTT. Amino acids: CASSQFGTANQPQHF.

The chain is built from TRBV5-1 and TRBJ2-6, with TRBD1 matching 10 bases. After removal of 1 base from V and 4 bases from J, the junction contained 5 bases not matched to a gene. CDR3 length equals 17 residues. Looked up from germline, CDR1 is SGHRS and CDR2 is YFSETQ. CDR3 nucleotides: TGCGCCAGCAGCTTGTGGACAGGGGGGGAAGGGGCCAACGTCCTGACTTTC. As protein: CASSLWTGGEGANVLTF.

This clonotype appeared many times. The J gene is TRBJ2-3, the V gene TRBV11-2, with 10 bases aligning to TRBD2. The V segment lost 6 bases and the J segment 5 bases; nucleotides outside the gene matches: 2. The CDR3 has 13 residues. Germline V gene sequence: CDR1 SGHAT, CDR2 FQNNGV. The CDR3 sequence is CASRRLAGDTQYF. The CDR3 region has the DNA TGTGCCAGCAGGAGACTAGCGGGAGATACGCAGTATTTT.

This clonotype was detected only a few times. The chain couples TRBV20-1 to TRBJ2-5, with TRBD2 as a possible D gene (5 bases). This CDR3 contains 14 residues. The V end lost 1 base, the J end lost 2 bases, and 11 bases lay between the germline ends. Germline V gives CDR1 DFQATT, CDR2 SNEGSKA (reference sequence). This CDR3 reads CSARVGLPQETQYF. The CDR3 nucleotides read TGCAGTGCTAGAGTAGGACTCCCACAAGAGACCCAGTACTTC.

The chain recombines TRBV5-6 with TRBJ2-2; D unclear. The CDR3 has 12 residues. Germline CDR1 is SGHDT and CDR2 is YYEEEE. Trimming took off 3 bases at V and 5 bases at J, with 5 bases between the two ends. The CDR3 DNA reads TGTGCCAGCAGCTGGTCGACCGGGGAGCTGTTTTTT. Translating it yields CASSWSTGELFF.

This clonotype was observed at least ten times. The genes are TRBV6-1 and TRBJ2-6; no clear D. Germline values: CDR1 MNHNS, CDR2 SASEGT. The CDR3 has 13 amino acids. V shed 7 bases and J shed 0 bases, with 4 bases lying between them. The CDR3 DNA is TGTGCCAGCACCACCTCTGGGGCCAACGTCCTGACTTTC. Protein product: CASTTSGANVLTF.

This clonotype was picked up many times. J is TRBJ2-7 and V is TRBV3-1; no definite D call. CDR3 length: 13 residues. The V end was cut by 3 bases, the J end by 3 bases, with 9 bases between. The germline CDR1 and CDR2 sequences are LGHDT and YNNKEL (reference sequence). CDR3 protein: CASSHRGYYEQYF. CDR3 coding DNA: TGTGCCAGCAGCCATCGAGGTTACTACGAGCAGTACTTC.

The rearrangement uses TRBV6-1 and TRBJ2-7, with 12 nucleotides matching TRBD1. The length of the CDR3 is 13 residues. Germline loops: CDR1 MNHNS, CDR2 SASEGT. V trimming: 9 bases; J trimming: 5 bases; junction bases outside the gene matches: 5. CDR3 coding DNA: TGTGCCAGTCGGGACAGGGGGCGCGACGAGCAGTACTTC. Protein product: CASRDRGRDEQYF.

As for this clonotype: A much more abundant neighbour one base away suggests this may be a read error. The CDR3 reads CAGSYWDRASSYNEQFF. The CDR3, as DNA: TGTGCCGGCAGTTACTGGGACAGGGCTAGCTCCTACAATGAGCAGTTCTTC. This chain links TRBV6-2 or TRBV6-3 with TRBJ2-1; TRBD1 aligns across 9 bases. Looked up from germline, CDR1 is MNHEY and CDR2 is SVGEGT. The CDR3 is 17 amino acids.

In DNA, the CDR3 is TGCGCCAGCAGCCAAGGTAGCGGGATCTACAATGAGCAGTTCTTC. Translation gives CASSQGSGIYNEQFF. V gene TRBV4-1 combines with J gene TRBJ2-1; 8 nucleotides align to TRBD2. With 1 base clipped from V and 3 bases from J, the junction kept 2 bases outside the gene matches. The CDR3 spans 15 residues. The germline V gene has CDR1 MGHRA and CDR2 YSYEKL.

This clonotype was counted at least ten times. The chain recombines TRBV13 with TRBJ1-1; 8 positions agree with TRBD1. Looked up from germline, CDR1 is PRHDT and CDR2 is FYEKMQ (reference sequence). Losses at the gene ends were 5 bases for V and 4 bases for J; bases not matched to a gene: 6. The CDR3 runs 14 residues. CDR3 nucleotide sequence: TGTGCCAGCAGCCCCCAGACAGGGGCCACTGAAGCTTTCTTT. This gives the protein CASSPQTGATEAFF.

This clonotype was counted between two and nine times. The chain uses TRBV2 and TRBJ2-3; D may correspond to TRBD1 or TRBD2 (5 bases each). The V gene's germline CDR1 is SNHLY and CDR2 FYNNEI. This CDR3 region has 13 residues. Trimming cost V 6 bases and J 3 bases, with 10 bases left between them. This CDR3 is CASRGTETDTQYF. In DNA, the CDR3 is TGTGCCAGCAGAGGGACCGAGACAGATACGCAGTATTTT.

This clonotype was observed at least ten times. The chain uses TRBV11-2 and TRBJ2-1; D perhaps matches TRBD2 (5 bases). V lost 3 bases and J 4 bases, leaving 13 bases between the germline ends. CDR3 length equals 15 residues. Looked up from germline, CDR1 is SGHAT and CDR2 is FQNNGV. CDR3 DNA: TGTGCCAGCAGCTTGGGAGACCTCCAATACAATGAGCAGTTCTTC. Protein: CASSLGDLQYNEQFF. The whole variable domain, remainder taken from reference TRBV11-2 and TRBJ2-1, is EAGVAQSPRYKIIEKRQSVAFWCNPISGHATLYWYQQILGQGPKLLIQFQNNGVVDDSQLPKDRFSAERLKGVDSTLKIQPAKLEDSAVYLCASSLGDLQYNEQFFGPGTRLTVL.

J is TRBJ2-7 and V is TRBV9; weak D call: TRBD1 (6 bases). Trimming pared 7 bases from V and 2 bases from J, leaving 16 bases between. Germline V gene data show CDR1 as SGDLS and CDR2 as YYNGEE. CDR3 size: 14 residues. CDR3 bases: TGTGCCAGCCCAACCGACAGGCAGGCCTACGAGCAGTACTTC. Residues: CASPTDRQAYEQYF.

The chain links TRBV29-1 to TRBJ1-2; D gene uncertain. The CDR3 runs 13 residues. V was pared by 7 bases and J by 2 bases, with 14 bases between. The germline gives CDR1 SQVTM, CDR2 ANQGSEA. The DNA for the CDR3 is TGCAGCGCCTCGATTGGCCCCAACTATGGCTACACCTTC. Its translation is CSASIGPNYGYTF.

The CDR3 sequence: CASSEYQTERGDSPLHF. The CDR3 DNA reads TGTGCCAGCAGTGAATATCAGACGGAGCGGGGGGATTCACCCCTCCACTTT. The chain employs TRBV25-1 and TRBJ1-6; a possible D gene is TRBD1 (5 bases). Germline CDR1 MGHDK, CDR2 SYGVNS. Between the trimmed V and J ends, which lost 0 bases and 8 bases, there was a span of 17 bases. This CDR3 comprises 17 residues.

This clonotype has more than one count but fewer than ten. The CDR3 sequence is CASSPGQGGVETQYF. The CDR3 coding sequence is TGCGCCAGCAGCCCCGGACAGGGAGGGGTGGAGACCCAGTACTTC. This rearrangement joins TRBV5-1 to TRBJ2-5; D might be TRBD1 (8 bases). Trimming cost V 4 bases and J 5 bases, with 18 bases left between them. Germline CDR1 reads SGHRS; CDR2 reads YFSETQ. There are 15 residues in the CDR3. The variable domain in full, completed from reference TRBV5-1 and TRBJ2-5, reads KAGVTQTPRYLIKTRGQQVTLSCSPISGHRSVSWYQQTPGQGLQFLFEYFSETQRNKGNFPGRFSGRQFSNSRSEMNVSTLELGDSALYLCASSPGQGGVETQYFGPGTRLLVL.

This clonotype was detected many times. The V gene is TRBV30, the J gene TRBJ1-2; D is unresolved. The germline CDR1 and CDR2 sequences are GTSNPN and SVGIG (reference sequence). The CDR3 sequence is 12 residues long. Trimming stripped 4 bases from V and 8 bases from J, with 14 bases between. Written as DNA, the CDR3 is TGTGCCTGGACCAACGGGCCGGGAGGCTACACCTTC. Protein product: CAWTNGPGGYTF.

A few counts support this clonotype. J is TRBJ2-7 and V is TRBV6-1; 7 bases line up with TRBD1. CDR3 length: 13 residues. V lost 7 bases to trimming and J lost 3 bases; unmatched junction nucleotides: 6. The germline V gene has CDR1 MNHNS and CDR2 SASEGT. The DNA of the CDR3 is TGTGCCAGCACGAGGGGACAGCTCTACGAGCAGTACTTC. Translating gives CASTRGQLYEQYF.

This clonotype was seen a handful of times. The chain carries TRBV20-1 and TRBJ2-1, with D perhaps matching TRBD2 (7 bases). This CDR3 has 15 residues. Germline loops: CDR1 DFQATT, CDR2 SNEGSKA (reference sequence). V was cut by 6 bases and J by 2 bases, with 17 bases left in between. DNA for the CDR3: TGCAGTGCCACTACTCGCGGGGGCGCCTACAATGAGCAGTTCTTC. Encoded protein: CSATTRGGAYNEQFF.

This clonotype was counted ten times or more. The gene calls are TRBV28 and TRBJ2-1; D gene ambiguous. The germline gives CDR1 MDHEN, CDR2 SYDVKM. The V and J ends lost 3 bases and 0 bases respectively, with 9 bases between them. The CDR3 is made up of 15 amino acids. The CDR3 loop is CASSFPRSSYNEQFF. CDR3 DNA sequence: TGTGCCAGCAGTTTCCCCAGGAGCTCCTACAATGAGCAGTTCTTC.

The rearrangement uses TRBV20-1 and TRBJ2-3; 8 nucleotides match TRBD2. The trim removed 5 bases at V and 0 bases at J, leaving 10 bases unmatched. CDR3 size: 16 residues. Germline CDR1 and CDR2: DFQATT and SNEGSKA (reference sequence). The CDR3 sequence: CSARWGSGTSTDTQYF. The CDR3, as DNA: TGCAGTGCTCGGTGGGGTAGCGGGACTAGCACAGATACGCAGTATTTT.

In its sample, this clonotype was seen a few times. The CDR3 is CSARAYGGSYNEQFF. CDR3 coding DNA: TGCAGTGCGAGGGCTTATGGCGGGTCCTACAATGAGCAGTTCTTC. The V and J genes are TRBV20-1 and TRBJ2-1; D perhaps matches TRBD2 (5 bases). V was shortened by 6 bases and J by 1 base, with 16 bases between the two germline ends. CDR1 and CDR2 from the germline V gene are DFQATT and SNEGSKA (reference sequence). The CDR3 sequence is 15 residues long.

The chain recombines TRBV20-1 with TRBJ2-1; 11 nucleotides line up with TRBD2. CDR1 and CDR2 from the germline V gene are DFQATT and SNEGSKA (reference sequence). Trimming cost V 2 bases and J 5 bases; bases outside gene matches: 5. The CDR3 totals 15 residues. The CDR3 reads CSARPGLAVHNEQFF. In DNA form, the CDR3 reads TGCAGTGCTAGACCGGGACTAGCGGTACACAATGAGCAGTTCTTC.